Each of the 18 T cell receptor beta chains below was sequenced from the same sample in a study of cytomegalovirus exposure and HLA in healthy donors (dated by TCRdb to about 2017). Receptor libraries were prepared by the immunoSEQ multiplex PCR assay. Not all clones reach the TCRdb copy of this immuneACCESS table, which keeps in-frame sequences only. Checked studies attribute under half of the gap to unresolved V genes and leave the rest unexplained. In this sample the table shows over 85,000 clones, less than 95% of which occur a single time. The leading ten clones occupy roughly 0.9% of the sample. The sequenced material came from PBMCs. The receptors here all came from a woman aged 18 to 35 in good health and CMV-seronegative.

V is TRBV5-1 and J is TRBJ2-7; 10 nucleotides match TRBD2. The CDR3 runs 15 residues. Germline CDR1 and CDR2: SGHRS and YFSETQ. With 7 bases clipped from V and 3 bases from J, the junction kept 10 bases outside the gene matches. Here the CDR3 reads CASRPAGGLRYEQYF. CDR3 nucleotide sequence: TGCGCCAGCCGCCCAGCGGGAGGGCTTCGCTACGAGCAGTACTTC.

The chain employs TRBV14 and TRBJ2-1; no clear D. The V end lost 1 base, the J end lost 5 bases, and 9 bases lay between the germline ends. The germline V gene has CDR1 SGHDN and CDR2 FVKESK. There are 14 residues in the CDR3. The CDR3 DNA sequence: TGTGCCAGCAGCCAAGTAACAAATAACAATGAGCAGTTCTTC. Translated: CASSQVTNNNEQFF.

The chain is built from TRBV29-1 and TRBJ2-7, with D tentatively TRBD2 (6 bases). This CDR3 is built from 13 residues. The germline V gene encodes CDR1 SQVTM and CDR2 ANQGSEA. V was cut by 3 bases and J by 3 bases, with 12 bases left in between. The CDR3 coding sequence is TGCAGCGTTGATGTGGGGGGTGACTACGAGCAGTACTTC. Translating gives CSVDVGGDYEQYF.

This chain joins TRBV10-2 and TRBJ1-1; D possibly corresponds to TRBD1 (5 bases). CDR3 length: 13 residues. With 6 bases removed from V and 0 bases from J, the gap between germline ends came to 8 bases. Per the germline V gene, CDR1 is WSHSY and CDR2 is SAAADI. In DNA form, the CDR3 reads TGCGCCAGCAGGACAGAGGTGAACACTGAAGCTTTCTTT. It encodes CASRTEVNTEAFF.

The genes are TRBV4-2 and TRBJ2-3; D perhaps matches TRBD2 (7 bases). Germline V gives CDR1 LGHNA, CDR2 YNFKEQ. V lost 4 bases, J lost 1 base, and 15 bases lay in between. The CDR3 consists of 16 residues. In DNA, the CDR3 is TGTGCCAGCAGCCTCGGGGGCGGGGGCGGCACAGATACGCAGTATTTT. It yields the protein CASSLGGGGGTDTQYF.

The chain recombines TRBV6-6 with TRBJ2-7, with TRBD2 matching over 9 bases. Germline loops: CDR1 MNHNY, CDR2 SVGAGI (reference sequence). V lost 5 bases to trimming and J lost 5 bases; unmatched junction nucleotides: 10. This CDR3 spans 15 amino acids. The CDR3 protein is CASSVNAGGKNEQYF. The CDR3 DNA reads TGTGCCAGCAGTGTGAATGCGGGAGGGAAGAACGAGCAGTACTTC.

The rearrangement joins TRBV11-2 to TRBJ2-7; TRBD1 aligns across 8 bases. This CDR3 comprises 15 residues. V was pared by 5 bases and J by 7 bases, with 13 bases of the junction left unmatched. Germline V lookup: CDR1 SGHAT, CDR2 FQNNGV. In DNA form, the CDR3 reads TGTGCCAGCAGCCTACACCGGGACAGGCGGAAGGAGCAGTACTTC. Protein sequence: CASSLHRDRRKEQYF.

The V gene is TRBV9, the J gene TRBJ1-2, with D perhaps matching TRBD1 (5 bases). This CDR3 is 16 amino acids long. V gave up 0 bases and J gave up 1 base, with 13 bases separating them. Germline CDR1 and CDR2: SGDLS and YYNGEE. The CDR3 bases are TGTGCCAGCAGCGTAGGAGACAGCTCACTTAACTATGGCTACACCTTC. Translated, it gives CASSVGDSSLNYGYTF.

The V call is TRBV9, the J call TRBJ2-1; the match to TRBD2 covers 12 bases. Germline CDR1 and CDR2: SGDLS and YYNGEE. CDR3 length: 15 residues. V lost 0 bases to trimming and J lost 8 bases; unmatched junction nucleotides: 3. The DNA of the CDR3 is TGTGCCAGCAGCGTAGCTAGCGGGGGGGCCGATGAGCAGTTCTTC. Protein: CASSVASGGADEQFF.

The CDR3 reads CASSQVRGRLNTEAFF. DNA of the CDR3: TGCGCCAGCAGCCAAGTTAGGGGCAGGTTGAACACTGAAGCTTTCTTT. This chain links TRBV4-1 with TRBJ1-1; D is perhaps TRBD1 (5 bases). Trimming cost V 1 base and J 0 bases, with 12 bases left between them. The CDR3 length is 16 residues. In germline, CDR1 is MGHRA, CDR2 YSYEKL.

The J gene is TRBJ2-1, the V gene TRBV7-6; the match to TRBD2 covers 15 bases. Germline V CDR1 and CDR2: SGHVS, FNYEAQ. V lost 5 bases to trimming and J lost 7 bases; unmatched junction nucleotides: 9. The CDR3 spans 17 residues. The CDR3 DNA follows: TGTGCCAGCAGCCCAAGGACTAGCGGGGGGGCCAGGAATGAGCAGTTCTTC. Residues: CASSPRTSGGARNEQFF.

CDR3 DNA sequence: TGCGCCAGCAGCCGTGCACAGGACAGGGGGACAACTGGGGCCAACGTCCTGACTTTC. Translated: CASSRAQDRGTTGANVLTF. The chain recombines TRBV5-1 with TRBJ2-6; TRBD1 matches 10 bases. CDR1 is SGHRS and CDR2 is YFSETQ in the germline V gene. V was clipped by 4 bases and J by 2 bases; unmatched bases: 12. The CDR3 has 19 residues.

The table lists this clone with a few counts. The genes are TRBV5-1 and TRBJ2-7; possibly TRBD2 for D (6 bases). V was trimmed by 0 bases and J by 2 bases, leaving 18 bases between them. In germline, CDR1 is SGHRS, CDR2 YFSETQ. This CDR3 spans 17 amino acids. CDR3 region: CASSLVGGYPSPYEQYF. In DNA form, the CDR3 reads TGCGCCAGCAGCTTGGTGGGGGGTTACCCTAGTCCCTACGAGCAGTACTTC.

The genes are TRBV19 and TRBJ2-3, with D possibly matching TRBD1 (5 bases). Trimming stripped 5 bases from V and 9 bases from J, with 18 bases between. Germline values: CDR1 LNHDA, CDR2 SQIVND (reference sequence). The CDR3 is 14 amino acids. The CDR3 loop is CASSDPPSPGTQYF. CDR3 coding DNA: TGTGCCAGTAGTGATCCTCCCTCCCCAGGGACGCAGTATTTT.

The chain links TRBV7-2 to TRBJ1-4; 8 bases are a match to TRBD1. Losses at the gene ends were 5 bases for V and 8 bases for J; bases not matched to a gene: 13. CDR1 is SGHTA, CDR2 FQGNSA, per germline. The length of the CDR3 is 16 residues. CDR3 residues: CASSLEVVQGGEKLFF. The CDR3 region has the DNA TGTGCCAGCAGCCTGGAGGTAGTACAGGGGGGAGAAAAACTGTTTTTT.

CDR3 DNA: TGCGCCAGCAGCGCGGAGAATGCCTATGGCTACACCTTC. Translation: CASSAENAYGYTF. The chain joins TRBV5-1 to TRBJ1-2, with no clear D. Trimming pared 4 bases from V and 4 bases from J, leaving 11 bases between. This CDR3 has 13 residues. The germline gives CDR1 SGHRS, CDR2 YFSETQ.

DNA for the CDR3: TGTGCCAGCAGTGCGGACAGGGAAGGTTACTATGGCTACACCTTC. Translation gives CASSADREGYYGYTF. The chain carries TRBV6-1 and TRBJ1-2; 8 positions agree with TRBD1. From germline, CDR1 is MNHNS and CDR2 SASEGT. This CDR3 is built from 15 residues. V was clipped by 4 bases and J by 3 bases; unmatched bases: 7.

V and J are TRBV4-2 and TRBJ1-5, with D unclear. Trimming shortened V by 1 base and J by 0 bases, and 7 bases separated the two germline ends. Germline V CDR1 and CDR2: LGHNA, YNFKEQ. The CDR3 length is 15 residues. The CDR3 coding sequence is TGTGCCAGCAGCCAAGGAGGCATTAGCAATCAGCCCCAGCATTTT. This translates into CASSQGGISNQPQHF.